This is a list of T cell receptor beta chains from one sample in a study of cytomegalovirus exposure and HLA in healthy donors. Sequenced by immunoSEQ multiplex PCR; TCRdb stores in-frame clones only, minus some. The top ten clones hold more than 1.3% of a sample with 40,000 to 45,000 clones, 70% to 80% of them seen once. The source material was PBMCs. Every receptor here comes from a young man in good health and CMV-seronegative. Each CDR3 is given with its conserved first and last residue. Each record gives: D gene, J gene, V gene, clone size, CDR3 protein, CDR3 DNA. A D gene is named only where the DNA matches it firmly. Expanded clones are given a class, and other clones once, few, many or no size at all.

TRBD2	TRBJ2-7	TRBV7-2	NA	CASSSTSGRGYEQYF	TGTGCCAGCAGCTCAACTAGCGGGAGGGGCTACGAGCAGTACTTC
TRBD1	TRBJ1-2	TRBV30	NA	CAWSWDRGLGYTF	TGTGCCTGGAGTTGGGACAGGGGGCTAGGCTACACCTTC
NA	TRBJ2-5	TRBV10-3	NA	CAISPQPRATSKGETQYF	TGTGCCATCAGTCCCCAACCACGAGCTACTAGCAAGGGGGAGACCCAGTACTTC
TRBD1	TRBJ2-3	TRBV6-4	NA	CASSAKGAADTQYF	TGTGCCAGCAGTGCAAAGGGGGCGGCAGATACGCAGTATTTT
TRBD2	TRBJ2-1	TRBV6-6	NA	CASSSASGSSYNEQFF	TGTGCCAGCAGTTCCGCCAGCGGGAGCTCCTACAATGAGCAGTTCTTC
NA	TRBJ2-4	TRBV10-3	once	CAISESGLFKAKNIQYF	TGTGCCATCAGTGAGTCTGGGCTCTTTAAAGCCAAAAACATTCAGTACTTC
TRBD2	TRBJ2-5	TRBV5-4	NA	CASSLAGRTGLAGAETQYF	TGTGCCAGCAGCTTGGCCGGCAGGACCGGACTAGCGGGAGCGGAGACCCAGTACTTC
TRBD1	TRBJ2-3	TRBV18	NA	CASSPGDRGHTDTQYF	TGTGCCAGCTCACCAGGGGACAGGGGCCACACAGATACGCAGTATTTT
NA	TRBJ2-1	TRBV5-1	NA	CASSLDSYNEQFF	TGCGCCAGCAGCTTGGACAGCTACAATGAGCAGTTCTTC
TRBD1	TRBJ2-7	TRBV7-2	NA	CASSASWTGGYEQYF	TGTGCCAGCAGCGCATCGTGGACAGGGGGCTACGAGCAGTACTTC
TRBD1	TRBJ1-2	TRBV7-2	NA	CASSTNHLKQGEGYTF	TGTGCCAGCAGCACTAACCACCTAAAACAGGGGGAAGGCTACACCTTC
NA	TRBJ1-4	TRBV15	few	CATSSAAGWEKLFF	TGTGCCACCAGCAGTGCAGCGGGATGGGAAAAACTGTTTTTT
TRBD1	TRBJ2-2	TRBV5-4	NA	CASSSGTDPTGELFF	TGTGCCAGCAGCTCGGGGACAGACCCCACCGGGGAGCTGTTTTTT
TRBD1	TRBJ1-1	TRBV5-4	NA	CASSFGTGGITEAFF	TGTGCCAGCAGCTTTGGGACAGGGGGGATCACTGAAGCTTTCTTT
NA	TRBJ2-7	TRBV9	NA	CASSEQIHDSYEQYF	TGTGCCAGCAGCGAGCAAATTCATGACTCCTACGAGCAGTACTTC
NA	TRBJ1-2	TRBV19	few	CASSILGRGYTF	TGTGCCAGTAGTATATTGGGCAGGGGCTACACCTTC
NA	TRBJ2-3	TRBV2	NA	CASSEGSGGQTDTQYF	TGTGCCAGCAGTGAAGGGTCGGGGGGACAAACAGATACGCAGTATTTT
NA	TRBJ2-6	TRBV19	NA	CASTSRYGANVLTF	TGTGCCAGTACGTCGAGATATGGGGCCAACGTCCTGACTTTC
NA	TRBJ2-7	TRBV6-1	NA	CASSEAGAPYYEQYF	TGTGCCAGCAGTGAAGCAGGGGCGCCATATTACGAGCAGTACTTC
NA	TRBJ2-7	TRBV7-3	NA	CASSLMAESPYEQYF	TGTGCCAGCAGCTTAATGGCGGAGAGCCCCTACGAGCAGTACTTC
NA	TRBJ1-5	TRBV5-1	NA	CASSLYPQTSGVWEGPGGNQPQHF	TGCGCCAGCAGCTTATACCCCCAGACCTCCGGAGTTTGGGAGGGACCAGGGGGCAATCAGCCCCAGCATTTT
NA	TRBJ2-3	TRBV28	NA	CASTGGTDTQYF	TGTGCCAGCACGGGAGGCACAGATACGCAGTATTTT
NA	TRBJ2-3	TRBV7-3	NA	CASSLVGLPTDTQYF	TGTGCCAGCAGCTTAGTGGGACTCCCGACAGATACGCAGTATTTT
TRBD2	TRBJ2-1	TRBV28	NA	CASSIAGTYNEQFF	TGTGCCAGCAGCATAGCGGGAACCTACAATGAGCAGTTCTTC
TRBD2	TRBJ2-7	TRBV19	NA	CASSIRVRTSGSYEQYF	TGTGCCAGTAGTATAAGGGTAAGGACTAGCGGCTCCTACGAGCAGTACTTC
TRBD1	TRBJ2-4	TRBV19	few	CASSGQGNGKNIQYF	TGTGCCAGTAGCGGACAGGGGAATGGCAAAAACATTCAGTACTTC
TRBD2	TRBJ2-7	TRBV7-2	NA	CASSVTGTSPYEQYF	TGTGCCAGCAGCGTTACCGGGACTAGCCCCTACGAGCAGTACTTC
NA	TRBJ2-5	TRBV30	NA	CAWSGGGNQETQYF	TGTGCCTGGAGTGGTGGAGGTAACCAAGAGACCCAGTACTTC
NA	TRBJ2-5	TRBV7-7	once	CASSLGPGGRETQYF	TGTGCCAGCAGCTTAGGCCCCGGGGGACGAGAGACCCAGTACTTC
NA	TRBJ1-2	TRBV18	NA	CASSPDAGGAFDGYTF	TGTGCCAGCTCACCGGACGCCGGGGGGGCTTTTGACGGCTACACCTTC
TRBD1	TRBJ1-5	TRBV5-1	NA	CASKNKRHRGETKHF	TGCGCCAGCAAAAATAAGCGACACAGGGGCGAAACCAAACATTTT
NA	TRBJ2-1	TRBV29-1	few	CSVEKQAEPFNEQFF	TGCAGCGTTGAGAAACAGGCCGAACCCTTCAATGAGCAGTTCTTC
TRBD2	TRBJ2-1	TRBV10-2	few	CASSEWPSGRAGNEQFF	TGCGCCAGCAGTGAGTGGCCTAGCGGGAGGGCCGGTAATGAGCAGTTCTTC
NA	TRBJ2-4	TRBV5-1	once	CASSLAGRANIQYF	TGCGCCAGCAGCTTGGCGGGCAGGGCAAACATTCAGTACTTC
NA	TRBJ2-2	TRBV2	once	CASSEDYPNTGELFF	TGTGCCAGCAGTGAAGACTATCCTAACACCGGGGAGCTGTTTTTT
TRBD2	TRBJ2-7	TRBV29-1	NA	CSAAPGGPYEQYF	TGCAGCGCCGCCCCGGGAGGGCCCTACGAGCAGTACTTC